The 7 T cell receptor beta chains below all came from one sample that was sequenced in a study of T cells in localized non-small cell lung cancer. Assay used: immunoSEQ multiplex PCR; TCRdb lists only in-frame clones, some missing. Among 7,000 to 9,000 clones, over 85% were seen once, and the ten largest hold around 3%. The sample here was peripheral blood, taken before any cancer treatment. Source of these receptors: a woman aged 40 to 75 with stage I lung adenocarcinoma.

V is TRBV5-1 and J is TRBJ2-2, with D perhaps given as TRBD1 or TRBD2 (5 bases each). The germline CDR1 and CDR2 sequences are SGHRS and YFSETQ. The V end was cut by 7 bases, the J end by 1 base, with 14 bases between. The CDR3 runs to 15 residues. CDR3 sequence: CASGVGTVNTGELFF. The CDR3 nucleotides are TGCGCCAGCGGAGTAGGGACGGTGAACACCGGGGAGCTGTTTTTT.

The chain couples TRBV2 to TRBJ1-4, with a tentative D call TRBD1 (6 bases). Germline CDR1 is SNHLY and CDR2 is FYNNEI. This CDR3 spans 15 amino acids. V lost 3 bases and J 6 bases, leaving 14 bases between the germline ends. This chain's CDR3 is CASSDGGRDYEKLFF. CDR3 in DNA: TGTGCCAGCAGTGACGGGGGCAGGGATTATGAAAAACTGTTTTTT.

V and J are TRBV7-6 and TRBJ2-2; D perhaps matches TRBD2 (7 bases). Deletions cut 5 bases from V and 7 bases from J, with 17 bases between. This CDR3 region has 15 residues. Germline CDR1 is SGHVS and CDR2 is FNYEAQ. The CDR3 DNA follows: TGTGCCAGCAGCGCACCGAGGGGGGGAATCGGGGAGCTGTTTTTT. Translation gives CASSAPRGGIGELFF.

This clone was detected once. This chain links TRBV5-4 with TRBJ2-1; no clear D. This CDR3 has 16 amino acids. Germline V gene sequence: CDR1 SGHNT, CDR2 YYREEE (reference sequence). V dropped 0 bases and J dropped 0 bases, with 10 bases sitting between them. The CDR3 spells CASSLDPSSSYNEQFF. In DNA, the CDR3 is TGTGCCAGCAGCTTGGACCCGTCGAGCTCCTACAATGAGCAGTTCTTC.

The rearrangement links TRBV6-4 to TRBJ2-1, with D hard to call. In germline, CDR1 is MRHNA, CDR2 SNTAGT. Trimming pared 3 bases from V and 1 base from J, leaving 10 bases between. This CDR3 is built from 15 residues. The CDR3 DNA reads TGTGCCAGCAGTGAGTTGTGGGGTTCCTACAATGAGCAGTTCTTC. It is translated as CASSELWGSYNEQFF.

The V call is TRBV6-1, the J call TRBJ1-4; 9 nucleotides line up with TRBD1. Trimming removed 6 bases from V and 8 bases from J; junction bases left unmatched: 7. Germline CDR1 is MNHNS and CDR2 is SASEGT. CDR3 size: 14 residues. CDR3 nucleotides: TGTGCCAGCAGCCCGGGACAGGGAGGGGAAAAACTGTTTTTT. Amino acid sequence: CASSPGQGGEKLFF.

The DNA of the CDR3 is TGCGCCAGCAGCCAAGAAAGACTAGCGGGAGTGGGCTGGGAGCAGTACTTC. Its protein is CASSQERLAGVGWEQYF. This chain links TRBV4-1 with TRBJ2-7; the match to TRBD2 covers 12 bases. This CDR3 has 17 residues. In germline, CDR1 is MGHRA, CDR2 YSYEKL. The trim removed 0 bases at V and 7 bases at J, leaving 10 bases unmatched.